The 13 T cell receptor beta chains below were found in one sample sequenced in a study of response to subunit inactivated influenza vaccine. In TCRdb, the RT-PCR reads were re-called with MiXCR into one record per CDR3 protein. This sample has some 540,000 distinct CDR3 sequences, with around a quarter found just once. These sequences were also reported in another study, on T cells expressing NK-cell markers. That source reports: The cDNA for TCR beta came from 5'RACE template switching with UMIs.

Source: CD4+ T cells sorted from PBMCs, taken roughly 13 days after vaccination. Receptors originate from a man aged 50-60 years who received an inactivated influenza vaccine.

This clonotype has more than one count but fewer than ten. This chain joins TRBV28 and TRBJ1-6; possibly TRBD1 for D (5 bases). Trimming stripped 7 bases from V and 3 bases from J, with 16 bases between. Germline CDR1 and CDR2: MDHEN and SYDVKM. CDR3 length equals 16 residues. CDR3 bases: TGTGCCAGCACCTCTGGGGGAGCAGTCTATAATTCACCCCTCCACTTT. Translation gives CASTSGGAVYNSPLHF. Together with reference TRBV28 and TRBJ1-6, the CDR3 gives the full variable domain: DVKVTQSSRYLVKRTGEKVFLECVQDMDHENMFWYRQDPGLGLRLIYFSYDVKMKEKGDIPEGYSVSREKKERFSLILESASTNQTSMYLCASTSGGAVYNSPLHFGNGTRLTVT.

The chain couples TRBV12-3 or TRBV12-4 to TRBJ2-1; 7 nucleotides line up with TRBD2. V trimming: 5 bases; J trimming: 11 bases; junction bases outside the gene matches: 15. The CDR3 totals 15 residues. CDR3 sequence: CASSTRRASGTKQFF. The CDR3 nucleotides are TGTGCCAGCAGTACCCGGAGGGCTAGCGGTACCAAGCAGTTCTTC.

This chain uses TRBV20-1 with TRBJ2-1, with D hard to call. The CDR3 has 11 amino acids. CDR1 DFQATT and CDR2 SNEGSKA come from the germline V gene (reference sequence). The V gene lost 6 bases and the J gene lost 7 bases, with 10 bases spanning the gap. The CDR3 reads CSAEVINEQFF. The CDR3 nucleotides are TGCAGTGCCGAAGTGATAAATGAGCAGTTCTTC.

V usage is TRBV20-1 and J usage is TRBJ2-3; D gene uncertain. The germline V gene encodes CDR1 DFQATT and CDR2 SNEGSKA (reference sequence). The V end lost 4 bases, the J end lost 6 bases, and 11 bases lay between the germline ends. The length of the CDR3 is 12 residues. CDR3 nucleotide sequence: TGCAGTGCTATAACCTTGGTGGATACGCAGTATTTT. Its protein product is CSAITLVDTQYF.

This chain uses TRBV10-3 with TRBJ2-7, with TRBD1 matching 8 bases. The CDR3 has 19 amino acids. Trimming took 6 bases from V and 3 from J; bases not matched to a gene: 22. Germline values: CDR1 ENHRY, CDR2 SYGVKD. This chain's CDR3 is CAIRASGQGPQVGYYEQYF. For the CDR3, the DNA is TGTGCCATCAGAGCCTCCGGACAGGGACCCCAAGTCGGATACTACGAGCAGTACTTC.

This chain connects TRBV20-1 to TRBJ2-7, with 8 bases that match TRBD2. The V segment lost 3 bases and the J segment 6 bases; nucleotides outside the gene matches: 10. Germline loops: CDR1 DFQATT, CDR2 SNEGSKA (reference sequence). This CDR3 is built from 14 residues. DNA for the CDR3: TGCAGTGCTAGGGGACTAGGGATAGGGTCCGAGCAGTACTTC. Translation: CSARGLGIGSEQYF.

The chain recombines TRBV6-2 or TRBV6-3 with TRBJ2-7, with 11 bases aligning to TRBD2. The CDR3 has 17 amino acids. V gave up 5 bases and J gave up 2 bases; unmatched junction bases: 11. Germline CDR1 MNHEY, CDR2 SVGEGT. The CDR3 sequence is CASSTIRTGLAAYEQYF. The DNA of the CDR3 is TGTGCCAGCAGTACGATAAGGACGGGACTAGCGGCCTACGAGCAGTACTTC.

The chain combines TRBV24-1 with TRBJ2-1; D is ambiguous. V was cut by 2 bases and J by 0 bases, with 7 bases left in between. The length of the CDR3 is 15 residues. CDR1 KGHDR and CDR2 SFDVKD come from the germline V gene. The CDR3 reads CATSDWVGSYNEQFF. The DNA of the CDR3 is TGTGCCACCAGTGATTGGGTCGGCTCCTACAATGAGCAGTTCTTC.

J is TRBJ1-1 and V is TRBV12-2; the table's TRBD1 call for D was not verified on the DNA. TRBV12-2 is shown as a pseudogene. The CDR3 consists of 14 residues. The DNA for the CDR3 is TGTGCAAGTCGCTTAAGGACATCGCAGTTTCCAGCTTTCTTT. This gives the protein CASRLRTSQFPAFF.

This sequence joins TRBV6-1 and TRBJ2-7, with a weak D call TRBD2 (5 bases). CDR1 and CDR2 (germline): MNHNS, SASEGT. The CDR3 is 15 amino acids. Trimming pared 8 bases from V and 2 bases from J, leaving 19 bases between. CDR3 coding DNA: TGTGCCAGCGAGGAATGGGAGAGTACCCCCTACGAGCAGTACTTC. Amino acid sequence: CASEEWESTPYEQYF.

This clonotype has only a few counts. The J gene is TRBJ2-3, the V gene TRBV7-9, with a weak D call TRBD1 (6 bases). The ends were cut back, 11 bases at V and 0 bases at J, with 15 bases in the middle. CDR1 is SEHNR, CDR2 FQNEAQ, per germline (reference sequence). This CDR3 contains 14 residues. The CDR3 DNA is TGTGCCGTCACTCGCGGACAGAGCACAGATACGCAGTATTTT. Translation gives CAVTRGQSTDTQYF.

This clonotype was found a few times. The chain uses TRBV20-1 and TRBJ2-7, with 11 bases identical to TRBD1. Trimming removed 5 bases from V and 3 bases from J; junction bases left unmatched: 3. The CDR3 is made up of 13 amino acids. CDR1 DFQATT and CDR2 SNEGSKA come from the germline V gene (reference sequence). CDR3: CSAPGTGGYEQYF. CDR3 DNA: TGCAGTGCTCCTGGGACAGGGGGCTACGAGCAGTACTTC.

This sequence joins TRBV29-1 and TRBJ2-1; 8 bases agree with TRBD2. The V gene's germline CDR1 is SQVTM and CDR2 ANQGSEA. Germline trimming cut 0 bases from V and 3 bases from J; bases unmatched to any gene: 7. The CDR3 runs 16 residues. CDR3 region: CSVEEGLGANYNEQFF. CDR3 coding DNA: TGCAGCGTTGAAGAGGGACTAGGGGCCAACTACAATGAGCAGTTCTTC.